The table lists the clone carrying this T cell receptor beta chain with many counts. Its antigen remains unknown. Germline V gene lookup returns CDR1 SGHAT and CDR2 FQNNGV. This CDR3 contains 16 residues. With V trimmed by 2 bases and J by 0 bases, 5 bases remained unmatched. TCR beta VDJ combinations and CDR3 sequences were profiled from genomic DNA. TCRdb re-called the reads with MiXCR, one entry per CDR3 protein. The sample holds approximately 200,000 distinct CDR3 sequences, less than 65% seen once. This sample was taken from a study of CD8+CD57+ T cells in acquired aplastic anemia. Study as a whole: An average of roughly 2.9 ug of DNA was obtained from sorted CD4+ and CD8+ cells.

Study-wide findings and caveats: Researchers report that fewer than 35 CD8+ CDR3 sequences appeared in both patients and controls. Patients and controls were not found to differ significantly in CD8+ Simpson's diversity.

Sequencing was done on a sample of sorted CD4+, CD8+, or CD8+CD57+ T cells (not recorded which) from PBMCs. This clonotype originated in a human donor with severe aplastic anemia or a healthy control (not recorded which). V and J are TRBV11-2 and TRBJ2-3; TRBD2 matches at 7 bases. The CDR3 coding sequence is TGTGCCAGCAGCTTATTTCTAGCGGCTAGCACAGATACGCAGTATTTT. Translated, it gives CASSLFLAASTDTQYF.